This TCR beta chain was recovered during a study of blood T cells in healthy people across ages (dated by TCRdb to the mid-2010s). Regarding the complete study: In model experiments, roughly one uniquely barcoded TCR beta cDNA molecule per two T cells was captured by template switching. Donors were grouped into four age groups: young (average 16 years), middle-aged (over 35), aged (around 62) and long-lived (about 89). Using deep sequencing normalized with unique cDNA molecular identifiers, the study measured how TCR beta repertoire diversity changes with age. Using the same blood draw, the study looked at two additional independent replicas of 1 million unique cDNA reads for two donors, one aged 18 to 30 and the other aged 80 or older. To avoid experimental bias, donors of different ages were distributed randomly across sequencing lanes. Study-wide conclusions, independent of this receptor: Total diversity estimates from one million sequenced T cells were considered lower bounds and underestimates. Because the CMV infection status of the donors was unknown, age-related changes in expanded clonotypes may potentially have been confounded. Compared with the aged group, more naive CD4+ T cells, fewer expanded clones and increased TCR diversity were shown by the long-lived group, suggesting age selection. As age increased, observed TCR beta diversity per million T cells dropped in a roughly linear way, and a significant reduction was already evident by age 40. The percentage of naive T cells measured by flow cytometry correlated strongly with observed TCR beta diversity. Bulk unsorted PBMC profiling prevented conclusive comparison of naive and antigen-experienced compartments.

Donors were 30 to 45 systemically healthy Caucasian individuals from Russia aged roughly 6 to 95 years. Each donor gave ten milliliters of peripheral blood, drawn into EDTA-treated Vacutainer tubes. PBMCs were isolated by Ficoll-Paque density-gradient centrifugation, with at least 6 million obtained per sample. Trizol reagent was used to extract total RNA from PBMCs, with at least 6 micrograms per sample. For every donor, flow cytometry on a PBMC aliquot measured the percentage of naive CD45RAhigh/CD27high T cells. As regards this clonotype: This clone's antigen is unknown. Per-base qualities were not stored, and no clone one base away is much larger.

Library generation was performed with 5' RACE. The data were produced on an Illumina HiSeq 2500. A second PCR of roughly 6 to 11 cycles was run with a J-beta primer mix and a sample-barcoded 5' primer. A template-switch 5' adaptor carrying 12 random nucleotides introduced a unique molecular identifier onto each TCR beta cDNA molecule. Each sample yielded at least 2.5 million CDR3-containing paired-end reads. First-strand cDNA synthesis was performed from all RNA using the Mint cDNA synthesis kit, with priming by a TRBC-specific oligonucleotide. After uracil-DNA glycosylase treatment, a first 18-cycle PCR used universal primers M1SS and BC2_uni_R on all cDNA. The authors' analysis ran thus. For normalization, 1 million high-quality reads, each with a distinct molecular identifier, were randomly selected from each sample. Instead of being binned into consensus sequences, reads that shared molecular identifiers were thrown out. MiTCR, set to a Q25 quality threshold and the strictest error-elimination algorithm, was used for CDR3 identification, clonotype clustering and error correction. Lower-bound total TCR beta diversity was estimated with a nonparametric unseen species model using Euler transformation. TCRdb passed the public sequencing reads through fastp at Q25 and MiXCR, retaining productive beta sequences. Merged by CDR3 protein, the rows form single entries marked with the most common genes and DNA. The V and J calls follow TCRdb's processing rather than the paper's. For this sample there are 780,000 or so distinct CDR3 sequences; more than 55% appear just once. In total, the top ten clones hold roughly 25% of the sample.

The sequenced material came from blood. This clonotype was obtained from a man aged 35 to 55 in good health.

The CDR3 protein sequence reads: CASSSRGFIEQYF. The nucleotide sequence reads as follows: TGTGCCAGCAGCTCGCGTGGATTCATCGAGCAGTACTTC. The rearranged chain carries TRBV7-2 and TRBJ2-7; the D gene identity is not certain. CDR1 and CDR2, per the germline V gene, are SGHTA and FQGNSA. The V end loses 4 bases and the J end loses 6 bases, and a stretch of 13 bases separates them. The CDR3 sequence holds 13 residues, the cysteine and phenylalanine included. Just the 39-base CDR3 DNA is kept, in frame starting at base 1.